A few counts support the clone carrying this T cell receptor gamma chain. The antigen remains unidentified. This may arise from a read error, as a much more abundant clone is one base away. These data originate in a study of Vδ1+ human thymocytes. RNA was extracted from the cells and then reverse transcribed. The CDR3 regions were amplified by multiplex PCR from V-gene primers to a constant-region primer. TCRdb reapplied CATT to the multiplex PCR reads. The sample contains approximately 25,000 gamma-chain clones, 20% of which appear only once. Germline lookup yields CDR1 VTNTFY and CDR2 YDVSTARD (reference sequence). The CDR3 length is 12 residues. J lost 8 bases, V lost 0 bases, and 4 bases had no gene match. Thymocytes were sorted as CD3+ TCRVdelta1+ TCRVdelta2- after alphabeta T cell depletion. Findings of the study overall: Thymic TRG and TRD repertoires appeared highly polyclonal.

This clonotype originated in a boy under two years old who had congenital heart surgery. The sample was Vdelta1+ gamma-delta thymocytes from the thymus. Subset defined: FACS-sorted CD3+ TCRalphabeta- TCRVdelta1+ TCRVdelta2- thymocytes. The chain carries TRGV3 and TRGJ1 or TRGJ2. The CDR3 nucleotides read TGTGCCACCTGGGACAGGCAAAATAAGAAACTCTTT. Its protein is CATWDRQNKKLF.